The present T cell receptor (beta chain) was sequenced within a study of T cells in Graves' hyperthyroidism and ophthalmopathy. About the study: Once the initial diagnosis was made, peripheral blood was obtained before any treatment. Study-wide results and limits: Appearing also in blood were most of the thyroid clonotypes expanded above 0.001. Onset of ophthalmopathy came a median roughly 6.9 months after the model predicted it.

Amplified regions were TCR beta CDR3 sequences from RNA transcripts. First-round RT-PCR of the TCR CDR3 relied on the HTBI primer set. TCRdb itself ran the multiplex PCR reads through MiXCR, one entry per CDR3 protein. Seen here are about 350,000 distinct CDR3 sequences, roughly 13% observed once, and the top ten hold 34%. The CDR3 runs to 15 residues. Germline CDR1 and CDR2: SEHNR and FQNEAQ (reference sequence). Subjects with ophthalmopathy showed a Clinical Activity Score no lower than 3, a NOSPECS grade no lower than 4, and a duration shorter than 3 months. This clonotype was counted between two and nine times. Antigen unknown. At one of its ends the junction is not consistent with the germline gene, which may arise from a read error.

The sample consisted of blood. The TCR originated in a woman in her 40s with Graves' ophthalmopathy. V is TRBV7-9 and J is TRBJ1-3, with a possible D match to TRBD1 (5 bases). The CDR3 nucleotides are TGTGCCAGCAGCTTAACTCAGGGTACTGGAAACACCATATGTTTT. This gives the protein CASSLTQGTGNTICF.